One sample yielded the 25 T cell receptor beta chains listed below, sequenced in a study of a mutant IDH1 vaccine in newly diagnosed glioma. The repertoire was sequenced with immunoSEQ multiplex PCR; TCRdb's copy has only in-frame clones and lacks some. The data show 75,000 to 95,000 clones, nearly 90% seen once. Time point specified: week 47, end of study. Each vaccine dose was 300 ug of mutant IDH1 20-mer peptide, with topical imiquimod. These receptors are not linked to any known antigen. The sequenced sample was PBMCs, obtained from a glioma patient whose treatment included an IDH1 peptide vaccine. Receptors were obtained from a woman aged 45-60 years with glioma.

J is TRBJ1-2 and V is TRBV6-1; a weak D match, TRBD1 (5 bases). The V gene lost 0 bases and the J gene lost 5 bases, with 10 bases spanning the gap. The CDR3 runs 14 residues. CDR1 and CDR2 (germline): MNHNS, SASEGT. Here the CDR3 DNA reads TGTGCCAGCAGTGAAGCCCGGGACCGATATGGCTACACCTTC. It yields the protein CASSEARDRYGYTF.

The V and J genes are TRBV30 and TRBJ2-7, with TRBD1 as a possible D gene (6 bases). CDR1 is GTSNPN, CDR2 SVGIG, per germline (reference sequence). CDR3 length: 11 residues. V was clipped by 4 bases and J by 2 bases, with 6 bases between them. CDR3 sequence reads: CAWTGAYEQYF. The CDR3 DNA reads TGTGCCTGGACAGGGGCCTACGAGCAGTACTTC.

The chain carries TRBV2 and TRBJ1-1; 7 bases map to TRBD1. Trimming removed 6 bases from V and 4 bases from J; junction bases left unmatched: 5. Looked up from germline, CDR1 is SNHLY and CDR2 is FYNNEI. CDR3 length: 13 residues. The CDR3 region is CASSPTGTTEAFF. The CDR3 nucleotides are TGTGCCAGCAGCCCGACAGGGACCACTGAAGCTTTCTTT.

The V and J genes are TRBV10-3 and TRBJ2-5; D is uncertain. V lost 2 bases and J lost 3, with 4 bases in between. Germline V CDR1 and CDR2: ENHRY, SYGVKD. CDR3 length: 12 amino acids. In nucleotides, the CDR3 is TGTGCCATCAGTGAGCTAAAAGAGACCCAGTACTTC. It yields the protein CAISELKETQYF.

The chain carries TRBV4-1 and TRBJ1-1, with 9 bases fitting TRBD1. Germline lookup yields CDR1 MGHRA and CDR2 YSYEKL. V was clipped by 3 bases and J by 3 bases; unmatched bases: 5. This CDR3 is 15 amino acids long. The CDR3 loop is CASSHRTGEDTEAFF. CDR3 DNA: TGCGCCAGCAGCCATAGGACAGGGGAGGACACTGAAGCTTTCTTT.

This sequence joins TRBV9 and TRBJ2-1; 8 nucleotides match TRBD2. The CDR3 is made up of 17 amino acids. Trimming removed 0 bases from V and 9 bases from J; junction bases left unmatched: 14. CDR1 is SGDLS, CDR2 YYNGEE, per germline. Written as DNA, the CDR3 is TGTGCCAGCAGCGTAGGCCCTACCGGGACTAGAGGCGGTGAGCAGTTCTTC. Protein sequence: CASSVGPTGTRGGEQFF.

The chain carries TRBV28 and TRBJ1-6; 7 bases map to TRBD1. V was clipped by 6 bases and J by 5 bases; unmatched bases: 19. Germline-derived CDR1 and CDR2 are MDHEN and SYDVKM. The CDR3 covers 19 residues. CDR3 coding DNA: TGTGCCAGCAGCTCAGGGACAGAGGGGTATATGTGGAATAATTCACCCCTCCACTTT. Amino acid sequence: CASSSGTEGYMWNNSPLHF.

This clone has just one count. V gene TRBV10-1 combines with J gene TRBJ2-3, with 10 bases aligning to TRBD2. The CDR3 runs 14 residues. The ends lost 8 bases at V and 4 bases at J; junction bases unmatched: 6. The germline V gene encodes CDR1 WNHNN and CDR2 SYGVQD (reference sequence). The CDR3 loop reads CASGLAESPDTQYF. Here the CDR3 DNA reads TGCGCCAGCGGACTAGCGGAAAGCCCAGATACGCAGTATTTT.

The chain is built from TRBV6-1 and TRBJ2-7; D is perhaps TRBD1 (5 bases). Germline V CDR1 and CDR2: MNHNS, SASEGT. The CDR3 extends over 13 amino acids. Trimming pared 1 base from V and 3 bases from J, leaving 7 bases between. The CDR3 DNA is TGTGCCAGCAGTGAAGGGACACACTACGAGCAGTACTTC. It yields the protein CASSEGTHYEQYF.

V is TRBV6-5 and J is TRBJ1-2; no clear D. V was cut by 2 bases and J by 2 bases, with 6 bases left in between. This CDR3 is 13 amino acids long. Germline-derived CDR1 and CDR2 are MNHEY and SVGAGI. This CDR3 reads CASSYDKNYGYTF. The DNA for the CDR3 is TGTGCCAGCAGTTACGACAAGAACTATGGCTACACCTTC.

CDR3 nucleotides: TGTGCCAGTAGTATAGACAGGTCCTATGGCTACACCTTC. Translating it yields CASSIDRSYGYTF. The rearrangement links TRBV19 to TRBJ1-2; D is unclear. V lost 0 bases to trimming and J lost 4 bases, with 6 bases between them. CDR3 length equals 13 residues. Germline-derived CDR1 and CDR2 are LNHDA and SQIVND (reference sequence). The full variable domain, with the rest looked up from reference TRBV19 and TRBJ1-2, is DGGITQSPKYLFRKEGQNVTLSCEQNLNHDAMYWYRQDPGQGLRLIYYSQIVNDFQKGDIAEGYSVSREKKESFPLTVTSAQKNPTAFYLCASSIDRSYGYTFGSGTRLTVV.

This sequence joins TRBV28 and TRBJ1-1; D call uncertain. This CDR3 is built from 12 residues. In germline, CDR1 is MDHEN, CDR2 SYDVKM. Deletions cut 5 bases from V and 2 bases from J, with 6 bases between. The CDR3 reads CASSILNTEAFF. The CDR3 DNA follows: TGTGCCAGCAGTATTCTAAACACTGAAGCTTTCTTT.

This clone was observed a single time. This chain uses TRBV7-9 with TRBJ1-1; 10 bases align to TRBD1. Germline CDR1 SEHNR, CDR2 FQNEAQ (reference sequence). The junction had 5 bases not matched to a gene; V was cut back by 4 bases and J by 6 bases. The CDR3 extends over 14 amino acids. CDR3 amino acids: CASSSIGTGAEAFF. The CDR3 region has the DNA TGTGCCAGCAGCTCTATCGGGACAGGGGCTGAAGCTTTCTTT.

This chain links TRBV10-1 with TRBJ2-3; D ambiguous. Looked up from germline, CDR1 is WNHNN and CDR2 is SYGVQD (reference sequence). The length of the CDR3 is 14 residues. The V end was cut by 3 bases, the J end by 3 bases, with 10 bases between. CDR3 sequence reads: CASSDSSWTDTQYF. The CDR3 region has the DNA TGCGCCAGCAGTGATAGCAGTTGGACAGATACGCAGTATTTT.

The gene calls are TRBV14 and TRBJ2-7; 10 bases fit TRBD1. CDR3 length: 15 residues. CDR1 is SGHDN and CDR2 is FVKESK in the germline V gene. V dropped 2 bases and J dropped 4; count of bases not matched to a gene: 5. This CDR3 reads CASSQTRGQGYEQYF. CDR3 in DNA: TGTGCCAGCAGCCAAACCAGGGGACAGGGGTACGAGCAGTACTTC.

The V gene is TRBV6-6, the J gene TRBJ1-5; no clear D gene. CDR1 is MNHNY and CDR2 is SVGAGI in the germline V gene (reference sequence). The V end lost 0 bases, the J end lost 2 bases, and 8 bases lay between the germline ends. The CDR3 is made up of 15 amino acids. This chain's CDR3 is CASSYSREGNQPQHF. The CDR3 region has the DNA TGTGCCAGCAGTTACTCAAGGGAGGGCAATCAGCCCCAGCATTTT.

J is TRBJ2-5 and V is TRBV6-1; the D is unclear. The last part of the DNA fits TRBJ2-7 better; the J call may be wrong. Germline V gene data show CDR1 as MNHNS and CDR2 as SASEGT. The CDR3 is 13 amino acids. This chain's CDR3 is CASSEQEAYEQYF. In DNA, the CDR3 is TGTGCCAGCAGTGAACAGGAAGCCTACGAGCAGTACTTC.

This clone has only one observation. This rearrangement joins TRBV7-9 to TRBJ2-7; no firm D call. V lost 0 bases to trimming and J lost 4 bases, with 7 bases between them. Germline lookup yields CDR1 SEHNR and CDR2 FQNEAQ (reference sequence). The CDR3 consists of 13 residues. CDR3: CASSLALGYEQYF. The CDR3 DNA reads as TGTGCCAGCAGCTTAGCGCTAGGTTACGAGCAGTACTTC.

The rearrangement links TRBV6-6 to TRBJ2-7; 7 bases agree with TRBD2. Germline-derived CDR1 and CDR2 are MNHNY and SVGAGI (reference sequence). This CDR3 region has 14 residues. With 6 bases clipped from V and 2 bases from J, the junction kept 7 bases outside the gene matches. CDR3 DNA sequence: TGTGCCAGCAGACAGTCGGGGGGAACCTACGAGCAGTACTTC. Its translation: CASRQSGGTYEQYF.

J is TRBJ1-5 and V is TRBV2, with D perhaps matching TRBD1 (6 bases). Per the germline V gene, CDR1 is SNHLY and CDR2 is FYNNEI. V lost 7 bases and J 7 bases, leaving 11 bases between the germline ends. The CDR3 consists of 12 residues. The CDR3 loop is CASNGQTQPQHF. CDR3 sequence (DNA): TGTGCCAGCAACGGACAGACCCAGCCCCAGCATTTT.

V usage is TRBV7-9 and J usage is TRBJ2-5; 13 positions agree with TRBD2. This CDR3 has 13 amino acids. In germline, CDR1 is SEHNR, CDR2 FQNEAQ (reference sequence). The ends lost 6 bases at V and 5 bases at J; junction bases unmatched: 0. The chain's CDR3 is CASRTSGRETQYF. CDR3 bases: TGTGCCAGCAGGACTAGCGGGAGGGAGACCCAGTACTTC.

The CDR3 spells CATSSALLYEQYF. As DNA, the CDR3 is TGTGCCACCAGCAGCGCACTCCTCTACGAGCAGTACTTC. The genes are TRBV15 and TRBJ2-7; unclear D gene. The length of the CDR3 is 13 residues. Trimming removed 3 bases at V and 3 bases at J, with 9 bases between. Germline CDR1 and CDR2: LNHNV and YYDKDF (reference sequence).

The chain links TRBV6-1 to TRBJ1-1; D is possibly TRBD1 (6 bases). Per germline, CDR1 MNHNS and CDR2 SASEGT. This CDR3 region has 13 residues. Trimming removed 6 bases from V and 4 bases from J, with 12 bases in between. CDR3 amino acids: CASSQQGITEAFF. The CDR3 DNA reads as TGTGCCAGCAGCCAACAGGGAATCACTGAAGCTTTCTTT.

This clone was seen a handful of times. The chain joins TRBV30 to TRBJ2-7; no definite D call. Germline assignment: CDR1 GTSNPN and CDR2 SVGIG (reference sequence). This CDR3 comprises 13 residues. Trimming pared 3 bases from V and 2 bases from J, leaving 11 bases between. CDR3 residues: CAWRVFGAYEQYF. The CDR3 DNA follows: TGTGCCTGGAGGGTTTTTGGGGCCTACGAGCAGTACTTC.

The chain is built from TRBV14 and TRBJ2-7; 11 bases agree with TRBD2. CDR1 is SGHDN, CDR2 FVKESK, per germline. Trimming removed 1 base from V and 5 bases from J; junction bases left unmatched: 4. The CDR3 has 15 amino acids. The CDR3 region has the DNA TGTGCCAGCAGCCAAGGGGTACTAGCGGGAGACGAGCAGTACTTC. It is translated as CASSQGVLAGDEQYF.